This entry lists 27 T cell receptor beta chains sequenced from one sample in a study of blood T cells in healthy people across ages. A sample-barcoded 5' primer and a J-beta primer mix were used in a second PCR of about 7 to 12 cycles. Using its own MiXCR run on the 5' RACE reads, TCRdb lists one record per CDR3 protein. The profile shows some 800,000 distinct CDR3 sequences, around 25% of them singletons. This sample was shared with a second study, whose subject was T cells of mothers and their children.

The material sequenced was blood. The receptors here all came from a boy younger than 18 in good health.

This chain joins TRBV20-1 and TRBJ1-1; D is perhaps TRBD1 (5 bases). Trimming shortened V by 3 bases and J by 1 base, and 12 bases separated the two germline ends. Per the germline V gene, CDR1 is DFQATT and CDR2 is SNEGSKA (reference sequence). The CDR3 runs to 14 residues. DNA for the CDR3: TGCAGTGCTAGCCCCCGGGGCACGAACACTGAAGCTTTCTTT. Its protein product is CSASPRGTNTEAFF.

The V call is TRBV28, the J call TRBJ2-5; D possibly uses TRBD1 or TRBD2 (5 bases each). CDR3 length equals 15 residues. Germline V lookup: CDR1 MDHEN, CDR2 SYDVKM. V dropped 6 bases and J dropped 11 bases, with 25 bases sitting between them. The CDR3 region has the DNA TGTGCCAGCAGCCAAACAGCGTCCGGGACCTATGAGCAGTACTTC. This gives the protein CASSQTASGTYEQYF. Full variable domain (remainder filled in from reference TRBV28 and TRBJ2-5): DVKVTQSSRYLVKRTGEKVFLECVQDMDHENMFWYRQDPGLGLRLIYFSYDVKMKEKGDIPEGYSVSREKKERFSLILESASTNQTSMYLCASSQTASGTYEQYFGPGTRLLVL.

The V call is TRBV29-1, the J call TRBJ1-2; D perhaps matches TRBD1 (5 bases). CDR3 length: 11 residues. V gave up 7 bases and J gave up 4 bases, with 10 bases separating them. Germline V gives CDR1 SQVTM, CDR2 ANQGSEA. The chain's CDR3 is CSAGGAYGYTF. As DNA, the CDR3 is TGCAGCGCTGGAGGGGCCTATGGCTACACCTTC.

This clonotype was observed a handful of times. The V gene is TRBV28, the J gene TRBJ2-5; TRBD1 agrees at 7 bases. V shed 3 bases, J shed 5 bases, and the junction held 6 bases outside the gene matches. Germline V lookup: CDR1 MDHEN, CDR2 SYDVKM. This CDR3 region has 14 residues. The CDR3 sequence is CASSLGIRGETQYF. DNA of the CDR3: TGTGCCAGCAGTTTGGGTATCAGGGGGGAGACCCAGTACTTC.

The chain uses TRBV18 and TRBJ1-2; TRBD1 matches at 7 bases. V lost 1 base to trimming and J lost 7 bases; unmatched junction nucleotides: 9. Germline lookup yields CDR1 KGHSH and CDR2 LQKENI. The CDR3 is 15 residues long. The CDR3 DNA reads as TGTGCCAGCTCACCACTGAGACAGGGTTCGACTGGCTACACCTTC. This sequence encodes CASSPLRQGSTGYTF.

This clonotype came up a few times. The chain is built from TRBV20-1 and TRBJ1-2; D is possibly TRBD1 (5 bases). V lost 5 bases and J 0 bases, leaving 7 bases between the germline ends. The germline CDR1 and CDR2 sequences are DFQATT and SNEGSKA (reference sequence). The CDR3 consists of 12 residues. Here the CDR3 DNA reads TGCAGTGCTTTCAGGGCTAACTATGGCTACACCTTC. Its protein is CSAFRANYGYTF.

This clonotype has a handful of counts. The chain joins TRBV7-2 to TRBJ2-3, with D unresolved. The CDR3 is made up of 12 amino acids. Trimming cost V 3 bases and J 7 bases, with 8 bases left between them. Germline V CDR1 and CDR2: SGHTA, FQGNSA. CDR3 in amino acids: CASSLYQNTQYF. In nucleotides, the CDR3 is TGTGCCAGCAGCTTGTATCAAAATACGCAGTATTTT.

V usage is TRBV9 and J usage is TRBJ2-4; 8 bases align to TRBD1. Germline CDR1 SGDLS, CDR2 YYNGEE. This CDR3 region has 14 residues. Trimming removed 4 bases from V and 6 bases from J; junction bases left unmatched: 6. Here the CDR3 DNA reads TGTGCCAGCAGCTCCGGGACAGGCCTAAACATTCAGTACTTC. Amino acids: CASSSGTGLNIQYF.

In its sample, this clonotype was seen a few times. The V and J genes are TRBV6-1 and TRBJ2-2; tentative D call: TRBD1 (6 bases). CDR3 length equals 17 residues. V lost 0 bases and J 0 bases, leaving 11 bases between the germline ends. In germline, CDR1 is MNHNS, CDR2 SASEGT. This CDR3 reads CASSEAWDISNTGELFF. The DNA for the CDR3 is TGTGCCAGCAGTGAAGCCTGGGACATATCGAACACCGGGGAGCTGTTTTTT.

The chain links TRBV6-6 to TRBJ2-5, with 12 bases that match TRBD2. Germline CDR1 MNHNY, CDR2 SVGAGI (reference sequence). This CDR3 is built from 15 residues. Trimming cost V 2 bases and J 5 bases; bases outside gene matches: 3. The CDR3 bases are TGTGCCAGCAGTTACGCTAGCGGGAGGGCGGAGACCCAGTACTTC. This sequence encodes CASSYASGRAETQYF.

This clonotype was counted only a few times. This chain's CDR3 is CASSQLSGPSYNEQFF. CDR3 DNA sequence: TGCGCCAGCAGCCAACTTAGCGGACCCTCCTACAATGAGCAGTTCTTC. V is TRBV4-1 and J is TRBJ2-1; D is possibly TRBD2 (6 bases). The germline V gene has CDR1 MGHRA and CDR2 YSYEKL. The CDR3 totals 16 residues. Trimming removed 2 bases at V and 0 bases at J, with 11 bases between.

The V call is TRBV27, the J call TRBJ2-3; 13 bases agree with TRBD2. This CDR3 spans 17 amino acids. J lost 6 bases, V lost 10 bases, and 16 bases had no gene match. Germline-derived CDR1 and CDR2 are MNHEY and SMNVEV (reference sequence). The CDR3 sequence: CATNPLATSGRLDTQYF. The CDR3 nucleotides are TGTGCCACCAACCCCTTAGCGACTAGCGGGAGGTTGGATACGCAGTATTTT.

This clonotype was counted only a few times. The chain is built from TRBV24-1 and TRBJ2-1; D might be TRBD1 (6 bases). V was shortened by 10 bases and J by 4 bases, with 13 bases between the two germline ends. The CDR3 extends over 13 amino acids. CDR1 is KGHDR, CDR2 SFDVKD, per germline. CDR3 nucleotides: TGTGCCACTACCGGGACAAAGTACAATGAGCAGTTCTTC. It encodes CATTGTKYNEQFF.

This clonotype appeared a few times. The V and J genes are TRBV7-6 and TRBJ1-4; 8 bases line up with TRBD1. The J segment lost 4 bases and the V segment lost 5 bases, leaving 6 bases of the junction unmatched. CDR1 SGHVS and CDR2 FNYEAQ come from the germline V gene. The CDR3 loop spans 15 amino acids. The CDR3 DNA is TGTGCCAGCAGCGTCCGGGACAGGATTAATGAAAAACTGTTTTTT. Encoded protein: CASSVRDRINEKLFF.

V is TRBV29-1 and J is TRBJ2-2, with D unresolved. The CDR3 is 13 residues long. CDR1 and CDR2 from the germline V gene are SQVTM and ANQGSEA. The V and J ends lost 0 bases and 5 bases respectively, with 7 bases between them. This CDR3 reads CSVEEQPTGELFF. Written as DNA, the CDR3 is TGCAGCGTTGAAGAACAGCCTACCGGGGAGCTGTTTTTT.

CDR3 coding DNA: TGCGCCAGCAGCGTAGCAGCGGCCGAGCAGTTCTTC. This gives the protein CASSVAAAEQFF. The rearrangement links TRBV5-1 to TRBJ2-5; possible D gene TRBD2, 5 bases. The closer fit of TRBJ2-1 to the DNA end suggests the J call may be wrong. The CDR3 covers 12 residues. Germline CDR1 is SGHRS and CDR2 is YFSETQ.

A few counts support this clonotype. The chain has TRBV6-6 and TRBJ2-7; 10 bases agree with TRBD1. CDR1 is MNHNY, CDR2 SVGAGI, per germline (reference sequence). The CDR3 contains 14 residues. V lost 5 bases and J lost 4; bases outside the gene matches: 5. CDR3 in amino acids: CASSGPGQGYEQYF. CDR3 nucleotides: TGTGCCAGCAGTGGTCCGGGACAGGGGTACGAGCAGTACTTC.

The V call is TRBV2, the J call TRBJ2-3; 7 nucleotides align to TRBD2. Germline V CDR1 and CDR2: SNHLY, FYNNEI. V lost 6 bases and J lost 0; bases outside the gene matches: 6. The CDR3 has 15 residues. CDR3 DNA sequence: TGTGCCAGCAGCGAGACTAGCCTGAGCACAGATACGCAGTATTTT. As protein: CASSETSLSTDTQYF. Based on the CDR3 plus reference TRBV2 and TRBJ2-3, the full variable domain is EPEVTQTPSHQVTQMGQEVILRCVPISNHLYFYWYRQILGQKVEFLVSFYNNEISEKSEIFDDQFSVERPDGSNFTLKIRSTKLEDSAMYFCASSETSLSTDTQYFGPGTRLTVL.

The CDR3 sequence: CSVQRGGAYEQYF. The DNA for the CDR3 is TGCAGCGTCCAACGGGGAGGGGCGTACGAGCAGTACTTC. This chain connects TRBV29-1 to TRBJ2-7, with 7 nucleotides matching TRBD2. CDR3 length: 13 residues. Losses at the gene ends were 6 bases for V and 4 bases for J; bases not matched to a gene: 9. Germline values: CDR1 SQVTM, CDR2 ANQGSEA.

This chain joins TRBV29-1 and TRBJ2-1, with 8 nucleotides matching TRBD2. CDR1 is SQVTM, CDR2 ANQGSEA, per germline. This CDR3 is built from 16 residues. After removal of 4 bases from V and 8 bases from J, the junction contained 16 bases not matched to a gene. Written as DNA, the CDR3 is TGCAGCGTTGGGCCCATCGGGGGGGCCTCTGTCGATGAGCAGTTCTTC. Translated: CSVGPIGGASVDEQFF.

The rearrangement joins TRBV7-9 to TRBJ1-2; 8 bases are shared with TRBD1. This CDR3 is 16 amino acids long. V was pared by 0 bases and J by 2 bases, with 5 bases of the junction left unmatched. CDR1 and CDR2 (germline): SEHNR, FQNEAQ (reference sequence). The CDR3, as DNA: TGTGCCAGCAGCTTAGCGGCAGGGGGCACGAACTATGGCTACACCTTC. Translating it yields CASSLAAGGTNYGYTF.

In this sample, this clonotype turned up a few times. This chain connects TRBV4-2 to TRBJ2-1, with 15 nucleotides matching TRBD2. Per germline, CDR1 LGHNA and CDR2 YNFKEQ. The ends lost 0 bases at V and 7 bases at J; junction bases unmatched: 10. The CDR3 sequence is 19 residues long. CDR3 coding DNA: TGTGCCAGCAGCCAAGATCGGACTAGCGGGGGGGGCCGACGAAATGAGCAGTTCTTC. Residues: CASSQDRTSGGGRRNEQFF.

This clonotype was detected a few times. This sequence joins TRBV7-2 and TRBJ2-7, with a weak D call TRBD1 (6 bases). The germline gives CDR1 SGHTA, CDR2 FQGNSA. The V gene lost 1 base and the J gene lost 4 bases, with 11 bases spanning the gap. This CDR3 spans 14 amino acids. The CDR3 loop reads CASSLVPGEYEQYF. In nucleotides, the CDR3 is TGTGCCAGCAGCTTAGTGCCAGGGGAGTACGAGCAGTACTTC.

This clonotype was detected ten times or more. The chain recombines TRBV4-1 with TRBJ2-5, with D perhaps TRBD1 or TRBD2 (5 bases each). The J call is uncertain, as TRBJ2-7 better fits the DNA end. The CDR3 covers 14 residues. Germline V gene sequence: CDR1 MGHRA, CDR2 YSYEKL. This CDR3 reads CASSARDGSYEQYF. The DNA for the CDR3 is TGCGCCAGCAGCGCCCGGGACGGCTCCTACGAGCAGTACTTC.

This clonotype was seen a handful of times. The V gene is TRBV14, the J gene TRBJ2-7, with D perhaps TRBD1 (6 bases). V dropped 1 base and J dropped 0 bases, with 10 bases sitting between them. Looked up from germline, CDR1 is SGHDN and CDR2 is FVKESK. The CDR3 runs 15 residues. CDR3 DNA sequence: TGTGCCAGCAGCCAAGTCAGGGGTCTCTCCTACGAGCAGTACTTC. Translated, it gives CASSQVRGLSYEQYF.

This clonotype was observed a handful of times. The V and J genes are TRBV12-5 and TRBJ1-1, with D possibly being TRBD1 (5 bases). CDR1 is LGHNT and CDR2 is FRNRAP in the germline V gene. V gave up 2 bases and J gave up 4 bases, with 8 bases separating them. The CDR3 runs 13 residues. CDR3 sequence: CASGLIGGTEAFF. The CDR3 nucleotides read TGTGCTAGTGGTTTGATCGGGGGCACTGAAGCTTTCTTT.

This clonotype was detected a few times. A much larger clone differs by one base, so this may be a read error. The rearrangement joins TRBV28 to TRBJ1-2, with D maybe TRBD1 (6 bases). Germline CDR1 reads MDHEN; CDR2 reads SYDVKM. The CDR3 loop spans 14 amino acids. The CDR3 bases are TGTGTCAGCTTCAGGGGAGCCCCTAACTATGGCTACACCTTC. The encoded protein is CVSFRGAPNYGYTF.